This is a list of T cell receptor beta chains from one sample in a study of cytomegalovirus exposure and HLA in healthy donors. This table comes from immunoSEQ multiplex PCR, and its TCRdb copy is limited to in-frame clones, with some not included. Found here are hundreds of thousands of clones, less than 85% of them singletons; the top ten hold about 0.63%. Sequenced input: PBMCs. These receptors all stem from a man aged 18-30 years in good health and CMV-seronegative. The CDR3 runs from the conserved cysteine through the conserved F or W. D genes are given only for firm matches. Expanded clones are given a class, and other clones once, few, many or no size at all.

V gene	D gene	J gene	clone size	CDR3 DNA	CDR3 protein
TRBV27	TRBD1	TRBJ1-2	few	TGTGCCAGCAGTTTGGGGACAGGGGTTGGTGGCTACACCTTC	CASSLGTGVGGYTF
TRBV19	TRBD2	TRBJ2-1	.	TGTGCCAGTAGTATAGCGGGAGGGATCTACAATGAGCAGTTCTTC	CASSIAGGIYNEQFF
TRBV7-9	.	TRBJ2-3	.	TGTGCCAGCAGCGATGACTACTTTGGGACAGATACGCAGTATTTT	CASSDDYFGTDTQYF
TRBV28	.	TRBJ1-2	.	TGTGCCAGCAGGGAGGAAAATGGCTACACCTTC	CASREENGYTF
TRBV19	TRBD1	TRBJ1-1	once	TGTGCCAGTACCTACCTCCGACAGGGTATCACTGAAGCTTTCTTT	CASTYLRQGITEAFF
TRBV5-1	TRBD1	TRBJ2-7	.	TGCGCCAGCAGCCCCCGACAGGGGTCTAGCTCCTACGAGCAGTACTTC	CASSPRQGSSSYEQYF
TRBV6-6	.	TRBJ1-1	.	TGTGCCAGCAGTTGGTACAGCCAGGGGATGGAAGCTTTCTTT	CASSWYSQGMEAFF
TRBV5-1	TRBD2	TRBJ2-1	.	TGCGCCAGCAGTTCCGGGGGGAGCTCCTACAATGAGCAGTTCTTC	CASSSGGSSYNEQFF
TRBV6-5	.	TRBJ1-2	.	TGTGCCAGCAGACAACGGGAGGAGGTCACTGGCTACACCTTC	CASRQREEVTGYTF
TRBV29-1	.	TRBJ2-7	.	TGCAGCGTGGAGGGGGGGACCTACGAGCAGTACTTC	CSVEGGTYEQYF
TRBV5-1	TRBD2	TRBJ2-3	.	TGCGCCAGCAGCTTGTCACTAGCGGAAGATACGCAGTATTTT	CASSLSLAEDTQYF
TRBV5-1	TRBD2	TRBJ2-5	.	TGCGCCAGCAGCCCCGTAGGGACTAGCGGGATGGCCCAGTACTTC	CASSPVGTSGMAQYF
TRBV5-1	.	TRBJ1-3	.	TGCGCCAGCCAACGGGGGGCCGACTCTGGAAACACCATATATTTT	CASQRGADSGNTIYF
TRBV27	TRBD1	TRBJ1-2	once	TGTGCCAGCAGAAAGGCAGGGGGGAGCTATGGCTACACCTTC	CASRKAGGSYGYTF
TRBV7-7	TRBD2	TRBJ2-2	.	TGTGCTAGCAGCTTAGTTGGCGGGAGAGGGGCCGGGGAGCTGTTTTTT	CASSLVGGRGAGELFF
TRBV30	TRBD1	TRBJ1-6	once	TGTGCCTGGAGTGTAACAGGGGCCCTCTATAATTCACCCCTCCACTTT	CAWSVTGALYNSPLHF
TRBV6-1	TRBD1	TRBJ2-7	once	TGTGCCAGCAGTGAGTCCGGGACAGGGGATTCCTACGAGCAGTACTTC	CASSESGTGDSYEQYF
TRBV4-2	TRBD2	TRBJ2-1	.	TGTGCCAGCAGCCCCACCGGGACTAGCGGGAGGGGTCCCTACAATGAGCAGTTCTTC	CASSPTGTSGRGPYNEQFF
TRBV5-4	.	TRBJ2-7	.	TGTGCCAGCAGCTTGGTGGACGGGGTTGTTCGAGGATACGAGCAGTACTTC	CASSLVDGVVRGYEQYF
TRBV6-5	TRBD1	TRBJ1-6	.	TGTGCCAGCAGCTACGCAGGACAGGGAGATTCACCCCTCCACTTT	CASSYAGQGDSPLHF
TRBV4-1	TRBD1	TRBJ1-4	.	TGCGCCAGCAGCCAAGCCGACAGGGGAAATGAAAAACTGTTTTTT	CASSQADRGNEKLFF
TRBV9	.	TRBJ1-4	.	TGTGCCAGCAGCGCCGGACTGTCCACTAATGAAAAACTGTTTTTT	CASSAGLSTNEKLFF
TRBV6-5	TRBD2	TRBJ2-7	few	TGTGCCAGCAGTTTGAGAAGCGGGAGCTTCTACGAGCAGTACTTC	CASSLRSGSFYEQYF
TRBV30	.	TRBJ1-2	.	TGTGCCTGGCGAGAGGGAGGGGTCCGTGGCTACACCTTC	CAWREGGVRGYTF
TRBV11-3	.	TRBJ2-2	.	TGTGCCAGCAGCTTAGCGGCGGGCACCGGGGAGCTGTTTTTT	CASSLAAGTGELFF
TRBV5-4	TRBD2	TRBJ2-5	.	TGTGCCAGCAGTCCCAAGATGCCCGGGACTAGCGGGAAAGAGACCCAGTACTTC	CASSPKMPGTSGKETQYF
TRBV2	.	TRBJ1-2	.	TGTGCCAGCAGTGACGCTCAGGGCCAAAACTATGGCTACACCTTC	CASSDAQGQNYGYTF
TRBV5-3	.	TRBJ1-4	.	TGTGCCAGAATGGACACCACAACTAATGAAAAACTGTTTTTT	CARMDTTTNEKLFF
TRBV10-3	.	TRBJ1-4	.	TGTGCCATCAGTGAGTCCGGGGAAAAACTGTTTTTT	CAISESGEKLFF
TRBV15	TRBD1	TRBJ2-5	.	TGTGCCACCAGCAGAGATCGGACAAAGACAGGGGGGTACGAGACCCAGTACTTC	CATSRDRTKTGGYETQYF
TRBV10-3	TRBD1	TRBJ2-7	.	TGTGCCATCAGCGCCCCGACAGGGACCACCTACGAGCAGTACTTC	CAISAPTGTTYEQYF
TRBV28	.	TRBJ2-4	.	TGTGCCAGCATCCCGGGGGGCCAGGGATGGTTTCAGTACTTC	CASIPGGQGWFQYF
TRBV9	.	TRBJ2-1	.	TGTGCCAGTATTCCCCTTAGCCGATCGCTCGATGAGCAGTTCTTC	CASIPLSRSLDEQFF
TRBV28	.	TRBJ2-1	.	TGTGCCAGCAGTTCCATCGTCAGGAGGGCAGTTTCCCTCGATGAGCAGTTCTTC	CASSSIVRRAVSLDEQFF
TRBV7-2	TRBD1	TRBJ2-5	.	TGTGCCAGCAGCCAGTGGGGGACAGCCGAAGAGACCCAGTACTTC	CASSQWGTAEETQYF
TRBV7-9	.	TRBJ2-3	.	TGTGCCAGGGGAGGTGCAGATACGCAGTATTTT	CARGGADTQYF
TRBV29-1	.	TRBJ2-7	.	TGCAGCGTCCTAGGAGCGTACGAGCAGTACTTC	CSVLGAYEQYF
TRBV11-2	.	TRBJ1-5	.	TGTGCCAGCAGTTTATATAGCAATCAGCCCCAGCATTTT	CASSLYSNQPQHF
TRBV19	.	TRBJ1-3	.	TGTGCCAGTAGTATCGGCAGGGGCTCTGGAAACACCATATATTTT	CASSIGRGSGNTIYF
TRBV19	TRBD1	TRBJ1-2	few	TGTGCCAGTAGTCCTCGAGTGGGGACAGGCTATGGCTACACCTTC	CASSPRVGTGYGYTF
TRBV11-2	.	TRBJ1-2	few	TGTGCCAGCAGCTTAGATCGGTTGGGGCAGGGGATTTATGGCTACACCTTC	CASSLDRLGQGIYGYTF
TRBV28	.	TRBJ1-1	.	TGTGCCAGCAGTTTCGGCGGAAACACTGAAGCTTTCTTT	CASSFGGNTEAFF
TRBV2	.	TRBJ2-4	.	TGTGCCAGCAGTGCGAGTAGCGGATTCGCCAAAAACATTCAGTACTTC	CASSASSGFAKNIQYF
TRBV9	TRBD1	TRBJ2-7	.	TGTGCCAGCAGCCCAAGGACAGGGAACGAGCAGTACTTC	CASSPRTGNEQYF
TRBV5-1	.	TRBJ2-3	few	TGCGCCAGCAGCTTCGAGACAGCGCTTGATACGCAGTATTTT	CASSFETALDTQYF
TRBV29-1	.	TRBJ2-3	.	TGCAGCGTTGTCGGGGATGGCACAGATACGCAGTATTTT	CSVVGDGTDTQYF
TRBV5-1	TRBD2	TRBJ2-1	.	TGCGCCAGCAGCTTGGACTCTAGCGGATCCTACAATGAGCAGTTCTTC	CASSLDSSGSYNEQFF
TRBV5-1	TRBD2	TRBJ2-1	.	TGCGCCAGCAGCTTGGTGGCGGGAGCGGGAAATGAGCAGTTCTTC	CASSLVAGAGNEQFF
TRBV5-1	.	TRBJ1-2	few	TGCGCCAGCAGCTTCAGAGGGGGAAACTATGGCTACACCTTC	CASSFRGGNYGYTF
TRBV27	.	TRBJ1-1	.	TGTGCCAGCAGCAGGAATTTCAACACTGAAGCTTTCTTT	CASSRNFNTEAFF
TRBV4-1	TRBD1	TRBJ2-2	.	TGCGCCAGCAGCCAAGGACAGGGAAACACCGGGGAGCTGTTTTTT	CASSQGQGNTGELFF
TRBV5-1	TRBD2	TRBJ2-1	.	TGCGCCAGCAGCAACACCGGGACTAGCAATCTCGATGAGCAGTTCTTC	CASSNTGTSNLDEQFF
TRBV14	.	TRBJ2-3	few	TGTGCCAGCAGCAAGGACTACCGCGCTACGCAGTATTTT	CASSKDYRATQYF